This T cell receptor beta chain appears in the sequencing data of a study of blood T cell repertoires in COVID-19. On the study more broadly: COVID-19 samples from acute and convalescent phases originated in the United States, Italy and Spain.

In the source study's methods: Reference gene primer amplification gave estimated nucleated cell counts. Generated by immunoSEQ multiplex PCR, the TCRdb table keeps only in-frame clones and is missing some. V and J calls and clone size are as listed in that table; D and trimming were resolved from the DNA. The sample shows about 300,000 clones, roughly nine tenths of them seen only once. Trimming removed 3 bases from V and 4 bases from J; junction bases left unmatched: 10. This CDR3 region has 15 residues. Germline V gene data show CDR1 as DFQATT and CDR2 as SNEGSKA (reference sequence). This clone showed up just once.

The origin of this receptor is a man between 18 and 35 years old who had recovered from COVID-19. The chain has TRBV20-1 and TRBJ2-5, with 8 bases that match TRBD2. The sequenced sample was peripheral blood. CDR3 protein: CSASAHREGRETQYF. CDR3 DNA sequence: TGCAGTGCTAGTGCCCACCGGGAGGGCCGAGAGACCCAGTACTTC.